A selection of T cell receptor beta chains follows, all from one sample in a study of blood T cell repertoires in COVID-19. Here immunoSEQ multiplex PCR was the method, and the copy in TCRdb shows in-frame clones only, minus some. This table has some 400,000 clones, 80% to 90% appearing once. Source material: peripheral blood. These receptors were taken from a woman in her 30s with COVID-19, enrolled during active disease. Each CDR3 is given without its conserved first and last residue. Each record gives: J gene, V gene, CDR3 protein.

TRBJ2-6 TRBV6-5 ASSYLVRGANVLT
TRBJ2-3 TRBV18 ASSPRDRGADTQY
TRBJ2-5 TRBV4-2 ASSQGRTSLGETQY
TRBJ1-6 TRBV4-2 ASSQDYGVNSPLH
TRBJ1-1 TRBV18 ASSPRQGIADTEAF
TRBJ2-2 TRBV5-1 ASSPSATSDPTGELF
TRBJ1-5 TRBV24-1 ATGTGSNQPQH
TRBJ2-7 TRBV7-6 ASSSGGPGYEQY
TRBJ1-5 TRBV28 ASRHDRGVNQPQH
TRBJ1-1 TRBV3-1/TRBV3-2 ASSRRTGVNTEAF
TRBJ2-5 TRBV3-1/TRBV3-2 ASSQYRTGEETQY
TRBJ1-1 TRBV19 ASSKTGLTEAF
TRBJ1-1 TRBV30 AWRDRGWTEAF
TRBJ2-1 TRBV14 ASSAIWVQVNEQF
TRBJ2-3 TRBV4-2 ASSQDGSADTQY
TRBJ2-3 TRBV6-5 ASSSQGAATDTQY
TRBJ1-6 TRBV5-1 ASSPGDRRNWSPLH
TRBJ1-6 TRBV11-2 ASSRGDRNNSPLH
TRBJ1-5 TRBV7-8 ASGETGTSPNQPQH
TRBJ1-1 TRBV5-6 ASSLAGPTEAF
TRBJ2-7 TRBV28 ASSLRGGTSGAYEQY
TRBJ2-3 TRBV14 ASSQDRTSGKSDTQY
TRBJ2-7 TRBV11-2 ASSIKNEQY
TRBJ1-5 TRBV10-3 AISESGGPNQPQH
TRBJ1-1 TRBV6-5 ASSYRGQGNTEAF
TRBJ1-1 TRBV7-8 ASSPGHTEAF
TRBJ2-6 TRBV6-6 ASGKTGSTGANVLT
TRBJ2-2 TRBV7-3 ASSIQGSGELF
TRBJ2-7 TRBV14 ASSQDSRQGRTTTTTYSSYEQY
TRBJ2-1 TRBV5-6 ASSPAPDFTYNEQF
TRBJ1-6 TRBV6-5 ASRETVNNSPLH
TRBJ2-3 TRBV30 AWSAEREWGTDTQY
TRBJ2-7 TRBV6-6 ASSPRWSGRYGGSSYEQY
TRBJ2-7 TRBV7-9 ASSPTTGQGVYEQY
TRBJ1-5 TRBV21-1 ASSKAVRDQPQH
TRBJ2-3 TRBV6-2/TRBV6-3 ASSSSEDTQY
TRBJ2-3 TRBV5-1 ASSLETGGGPDTQY
TRBJ1-1 TRBV11-1 ASSEIQGAGTEAF
TRBJ2-5 TRBV7-2 ASSSWGDREPLQETQY
TRBJ2-4 TRBV10-3 AISEDRLAKNIQY
TRBJ1-4 TRBV9 ASSAIGEKLF
TRBJ2-1 TRBV28 ASSLGREGF
TRBJ2-7 TRBV6-2/TRBV6-3 ASSLLRTRAHEQY
TRBJ2-7 TRBV3-1/TRBV3-2 ASSLGTGYEQY
TRBJ2-1 TRBV5-1 ASSLTAGGYNEQF
TRBJ2-5 TRBV11-3 ASSPGGGQETQY
TRBJ2-1 TRBV28 ASSIRLAGRYVEQF
TRBJ2-2 TRBV2 ASSQQGTGELF
TRBJ1-5 TRBV24-1 ATSEGTGLNQPQH
TRBJ2-2 TRBV11-2 ASGQTGGAPGELF
TRBJ2-7 TRBV14 ASSQRPWTGNEQY
TRBJ1-1 TRBV2 ASSESLQTEAF
TRBJ1-1 TRBV28 ASSIRDNRAF
TRBJ1-2 TRBV6-5 ASTQLYGYT